These T cell receptor beta chains were read from a single sample in a study of beta chain features in type 1 diabetes. Sequenced by immunoSEQ multiplex PCR; TCRdb stores in-frame clones only, minus some. There are more than 350,000 clones in the sample; over 10% occur only once, and more than 0.045% lies in the top ten. Sequenced material: naive CD4+ T cells from blood. These receptors were taken from a woman between 18 and 29 years old in good health. Each CDR3 is given with its conserved first and last residue. A D gene is named only where the DNA matches it firmly. Size tells how often a clone was seen (once, few, many) or the class of an expanded clone, and some rows leave it out.

d_call: NA
j_call: TRBJ2-4
v_call: TRBV11-2
clone_size: NA
cdr3_nt: TGTGCCAGCAGCTTAGGAAGGTCGGGGACCACCATTCAGTACTTC
cdr3_aa: CASSLGRSGTTIQYF

d_call: NA
j_call: TRBJ1-2
v_call: TRBV27
clone_size: few
cdr3_nt: TGTGCCAGCAGTTTATCCAGGACACACTATGGCTACACCTTC
cdr3_aa: CASSLSRTHYGYTF

d_call: TRBD1
j_call: TRBJ1-1
v_call: TRBV5-1
clone_size: few
cdr3_nt: TGCGCCAGCAGCCACGGACAGGGTGGGACTGAAGCTTTCTTT
cdr3_aa: CASSHGQGGTEAFF

d_call: TRBD1
j_call: TRBJ1-1
v_call: TRBV7-8
clone_size: NA
cdr3_nt: TGTGCCAGCAGCTCCTACGGACAGGCTATGAACACTGAAGCTTTCTTT
cdr3_aa: CASSSYGQAMNTEAFF

d_call: NA
j_call: TRBJ1-2
v_call: TRBV13
clone_size: few
cdr3_nt: TGTGCCAGCAGCTTACAGGGACGACTCTTCTATGGCTACACCTTC
cdr3_aa: CASSLQGRLFYGYTF

d_call: TRBD1
j_call: TRBJ1-2
v_call: TRBV2
clone_size: NA
cdr3_nt: TGTGCCAGCAAAAGACAGGGGGTAGAAGGCTACACCTTC
cdr3_aa: CASKRQGVEGYTF

d_call: NA
j_call: TRBJ2-3
v_call: TRBV11-2
clone_size: NA
cdr3_nt: TGTGCCAGCAGCTTAGAAGTCCCCCAAGCGCAGTATTTT
cdr3_aa: CASSLEVPQAQYF

d_call: NA
j_call: TRBJ2-2
v_call: TRBV5-1
clone_size: NA
cdr3_nt: TGCGCCAGCGCCCCAGTGAACACCGGGGAGCTGTTTTTT
cdr3_aa: CASAPVNTGELFF

d_call: NA
j_call: TRBJ1-6
v_call: TRBV7-2
clone_size: NA
cdr3_nt: TGTGCCAGCAGCTCCGCCCCCAATTCACCCCTCCACTTT
cdr3_aa: CASSSAPNSPLHF

d_call: NA
j_call: TRBJ2-7
v_call: TRBV29-1
clone_size: many
cdr3_nt: TGCAGCGTTGAAGATCAGGTAGGGGGAGGCTACGAGCAGTACTTC
cdr3_aa: CSVEDQVGGGYEQYF

d_call: NA
j_call: TRBJ1-2
v_call: TRBV29-1
clone_size: NA
cdr3_nt: TGCAGCGTTCCCTTTACCGGGAACTATGGCTACACCTTC
cdr3_aa: CSVPFTGNYGYTF

d_call: NA
j_call: TRBJ2-7
v_call: TRBV29-1
clone_size: NA
cdr3_nt: TGCAGCGTCGCGGCCCCCGGGACCGGGACCCGCGAGCAGTACTTC
cdr3_aa: CSVAAPGTGTREQYF

d_call: NA
j_call: TRBJ2-7
v_call: TRBV29-1
clone_size: few
cdr3_nt: TGCAGCGTCGCCCCAGGAAGGGGCGAGCAGTACTTC
cdr3_aa: CSVAPGRGEQYF

d_call: TRBD2
j_call: TRBJ2-1
v_call: TRBV7-2
clone_size: NA
cdr3_nt: TGTGCCAGCAGCTCAGAGCGGGACTCTCACAGCCGGCAGTTCTTC
cdr3_aa: CASSSERDSHSRQFF

d_call: NA
j_call: TRBJ1-6
v_call: TRBV14
clone_size: few
cdr3_nt: TGTGCCAGCAGCCCCACGTGGTTGGTTACTTCACCCCTCCACTTT
cdr3_aa: CASSPTWLVTSPLHF

d_call: NA
j_call: TRBJ2-2
v_call: TRBV19
clone_size: NA
cdr3_nt: TGTGCCAGTAGTGAATACACTGTCTTCACCGGGGAGCTGTTTTTT
cdr3_aa: CASSEYTVFTGELFF

d_call: NA
j_call: TRBJ1-5
v_call: TRBV30
clone_size: NA
cdr3_nt: TGTGCCTGGAGCCCTAGGGGCCTCCAGGGTTTTGGTCAGCCCCAGCATTTT
cdr3_aa: CAWSPRGLQGFGQPQHF

d_call: NA
j_call: TRBJ2-5
v_call: TRBV7-6
clone_size: NA
cdr3_nt: TGTGCCAGCACCCTATCGGGGGAGACCCAGTACTTC
cdr3_aa: CASTLSGETQYF

d_call: NA
j_call: TRBJ2-5
v_call: TRBV29-1
clone_size: NA
cdr3_nt: TGCAGCGTCCGCGGGGTAGCGAAAGAGACCCAGTACTTC
cdr3_aa: CSVRGVAKETQYF

d_call: NA
j_call: TRBJ1-2
v_call: TRBV30
clone_size: NA
cdr3_nt: TGTGCCTGGAGCTCAGGGCCTAACTATGGCTACACCTTC
cdr3_aa: CAWSSGPNYGYTF

d_call: NA
j_call: TRBJ1-1
v_call: TRBV7-2
clone_size: NA
cdr3_nt: TGTGCCAGCAGCTTAAGGGAGGTCATGAACACTGAAGCTTTCTTT
cdr3_aa: CASSLREVMNTEAFF

d_call: NA
j_call: TRBJ1-4
v_call: TRBV15
clone_size: NA
cdr3_nt: TGTGCCACCAGCAGAGATCTGTTGGGAGGGGTGCAGGAAAAACTGTTTTTT
cdr3_aa: CATSRDLLGGVQEKLFF

d_call: NA
j_call: TRBJ1-2
v_call: TRBV7-3
clone_size: few
cdr3_nt: TGTGCCAGCAGCTTAGACAGTAACTATGGCTACACCTTC
cdr3_aa: CASSLDSNYGYTF

d_call: NA
j_call: TRBJ1-3
v_call: TRBV15
clone_size: NA
cdr3_nt: TGTGCCACCAGCAGAGCGGCAGCTGGAAACACCATATATTTT
cdr3_aa: CATSRAAAGNTIYF

d_call: NA
j_call: TRBJ2-7
v_call: TRBV6-5
clone_size: few
cdr3_nt: TGTGCCAGCAGTACCGTTTCTCTCGAGCAGTACTTC
cdr3_aa: CASSTVSLEQYF

d_call: NA
j_call: TRBJ1-5
v_call: TRBV2
clone_size: once
cdr3_nt: TGTGCCAGCAGTGACGAGGGAAATCAGCCCCAGCATTTT
cdr3_aa: CASSDEGNQPQHF

d_call: NA
j_call: TRBJ2-3
v_call: TRBV7-2
clone_size: NA
cdr3_nt: TGTGCCAGCAGCGCGGACCCTGTGAGCACAGATACGCAGTATTTT
cdr3_aa: CASSADPVSTDTQYF

d_call: NA
j_call: TRBJ2-1
v_call: TRBV7-3
clone_size: NA
cdr3_nt: TGTGCCAGCAGTTTTACTTCCTACAATGAGCAGTTCTTC
cdr3_aa: CASSFTSYNEQFF

d_call: NA
j_call: TRBJ2-5
v_call: TRBV7-9
clone_size: few
cdr3_nt: TGTGCCAGCAGCTCAGACAGTGAACGAGAGACCCAGTACTTC
cdr3_aa: CASSSDSERETQYF

d_call: NA
j_call: TRBJ1-5
v_call: TRBV4-1
clone_size: NA
cdr3_nt: TGCGCCAGCAGCCGAGATCAGCCCCAGCATTTT
cdr3_aa: CASSRDQPQHF

d_call: TRBD1
j_call: TRBJ1-2
v_call: TRBV15
clone_size: NA
cdr3_nt: TGTGCCACCAGCAAGGGGGCCGCGGCACTAAACTATGGCTACACCTTC
cdr3_aa: CATSKGAAALNYGYTF

d_call: NA
j_call: TRBJ2-5
v_call: TRBV13
clone_size: NA
cdr3_nt: TGTGCCAGCAGCTTTCACCCATCGGAGACCCAGTACTTC
cdr3_aa: CASSFHPSETQYF

d_call: NA
j_call: TRBJ2-1
v_call: TRBV27
clone_size: few
cdr3_nt: TGTGCCAGCAGTTATGGGGGTCTTTACAATGAGCAGTTCTTC
cdr3_aa: CASSYGGLYNEQFF

d_call: TRBD1
j_call: TRBJ1-6
v_call: TRBV6-5
clone_size: NA
cdr3_nt: TGTGCCGCCACAGGGGATCGGGATTCACCCCTCCACTTT
cdr3_aa: CAATGDRDSPLHF

d_call: TRBD2
j_call: TRBJ2-5
v_call: TRBV27
clone_size: few
cdr3_nt: TGTGCCAGCAGACTAGCGGACGCGTCGGAGACCCAGTACTTC
cdr3_aa: CASRLADASETQYF

d_call: NA
j_call: TRBJ2-1
v_call: TRBV18
clone_size: few
cdr3_nt: TGTGCCAGCTCACCTGGGGGCAATGAGCAGTTCTTC
cdr3_aa: CASSPGGNEQFF

d_call: NA
j_call: TRBJ2-3
v_call: TRBV5-6
clone_size: NA
cdr3_nt: TGTGCCAGCAGCCTGGCAGGGGCAGATACGCAGTATTTT
cdr3_aa: CASSLAGADTQYF

d_call: NA
j_call: TRBJ2-1
v_call: TRBV5-1
clone_size: NA
cdr3_nt: TGCGCCAGCAGCTCCACAATTTCCAATGAGCAGTTCTTC
cdr3_aa: CASSSTISNEQFF

d_call: NA
j_call: TRBJ2-7
v_call: TRBV9
clone_size: few
cdr3_nt: TGTGCCAGCAGCCCAAACCAGGGCTTTAATGGCGAGCAGTACTTC
cdr3_aa: CASSPNQGFNGEQYF

d_call: TRBD1
j_call: TRBJ2-7
v_call: TRBV27
clone_size: few
cdr3_nt: TGTGCCAGCAGGTCCCCGGGACAGGCTTCTTTCGAGCAGTACTTC
cdr3_aa: CASRSPGQASFEQYF

d_call: NA
j_call: TRBJ2-7
v_call: TRBV28
clone_size: few
cdr3_nt: TGTGCCAGCAGACCTCAGCGGAGCTCCTACGAGCAGTACTTC
cdr3_aa: CASRPQRSSYEQYF

d_call: NA
j_call: TRBJ2-1
v_call: TRBV28
clone_size: few
cdr3_nt: TGTGCCAGCAGACAACCGGGGGCCCGCCAGTTCTTC
cdr3_aa: CASRQPGARQFF

d_call: NA
j_call: TRBJ2-3
v_call: TRBV2
clone_size: NA
cdr3_nt: TGTGCCAGCAGTACAGGGAGGCCAGATACGCAGTATTTT
cdr3_aa: CASSTGRPDTQYF

d_call: NA
j_call: TRBJ1-4
v_call: TRBV7-9
clone_size: few
cdr3_nt: TGTGCCAGCAGCCGTTCGTCTAAACTGTTTTTT
cdr3_aa: CASSRSSKLFF

d_call: NA
j_call: TRBJ1-2
v_call: TRBV9
clone_size: NA
cdr3_nt: TGTGCCAGCAGCGTTAGGACAACCATAAACTATGGCTACACCTTC
cdr3_aa: CASSVRTTINYGYTF

d_call: NA
j_call: TRBJ2-3
v_call: TRBV7-9
clone_size: few
cdr3_nt: TGTGCCAGCAGCTTAGGGTGGGCGGGCAGGACAGATACGCAGTATTTT
cdr3_aa: CASSLGWAGRTDTQYF

d_call: TRBD2
j_call: TRBJ2-4
v_call: TRBV4-2
clone_size: NA
cdr3_nt: TGTGCCAGCAGTTCGCTGGGGGGGGAGCCGGGCACTCAGTACTTC
cdr3_aa: CASSSLGGEPGTQYF

d_call: NA
j_call: TRBJ2-5
v_call: TRBV18
clone_size: NA
cdr3_nt: TGTGCCAGCTCACCGGCGGTTCAAGAGACCCAGTACTTC
cdr3_aa: CASSPAVQETQYF

d_call: TRBD1
j_call: TRBJ1-5
v_call: TRBV5-4
clone_size: NA
cdr3_nt: TGTGCCAGCAGCTCCCAGGGGGCGAATCAGCCCCAGCATTTT
cdr3_aa: CASSSQGANQPQHF

d_call: NA
j_call: TRBJ1-1
v_call: TRBV25-1
clone_size: few
cdr3_nt: TGTGCCAGCAGTGAGTTGGGGGGGGCTGAAGCTTTCTTT
cdr3_aa: CASSELGGAEAFF